These T cell receptor beta chains were read from a single sample in a study of neurological immune-mediated disorders. Via MiXCR, TCRdb re-called the 5' RACE reads, giving one row per CDR3 protein. This sample carries fewer than 75,000 distinct CDR3 sequences, 3.4% of them seen once, and the ten largest clones take around 3.6%. The source material was PBMCs. The receptors were sampled from a man aged 40-49 years with multiple sclerosis. CDR3s include the opening cysteine and the closing phenylalanine or tryptophan.

v_gene,j_gene,CDR3aa
TRBV3-1,TRBJ2-7,CASSMSHEQYF
TRBV5-1,TRBJ2-1,CASSLQLAGQEQFF
TRBV20-1,TRBJ2-7,CSARDGSSDYEQYF
TRBV2,TRBJ2-3,CASVRDAITDTQYF
TRBV15,TRBJ2-7,CATSRVRTGTLYEQYF
TRBV3-1,TRBJ1-1,CASSQELTPGLEAFF
TRBV27,TRBJ2-7,CASSLGYPSDRQSSYEQYF
TRBV12-3/TRBV12-4,TRBJ1-2,CASSLQGLGYTF
TRBV7-9,TRBJ2-5,CASSLGRTGGEETQYF
TRBV20-1,TRBJ2-2,CSARPGQLGELFF
TRBV5-1,TRBJ1-2,CASSTVDRYGYTF
TRBV20-1,TRBJ1-2,CSALGLDRDRDYGYTF
TRBV15,TRBJ2-7,CATSRAGRYEQYF
TRBV5-1,TRBJ2-7,CASSTGSSYEQYF
TRBV20-1,TRBJ2-5,CSAEQGFPETQYF
TRBV7-6,TRBJ2-6,CASSLWDPSSGANVLTF
TRBV10-3,TRBJ1-2,CAISESHNSFYGYTF
TRBV6-2/TRBV6-3,TRBJ2-1,CASSWGSAWGSYNEQFF
TRBV7-3,TRBJ2-1,CASTKTGGSLNEQFF
TRBV5-1,TRBJ2-3,CASSVTGGLSDTQYF
TRBV7-2,TRBJ2-7,CASSLEGLAGVLSYEQYF
TRBV20-1,TRBJ2-3,CSASGGRERRMSTDTQYF
TRBV5-6,TRBJ1-4,CASSRQGDDEKLFF
TRBV12-3/TRBV12-4,TRBJ2-7,CASRGTYEQYF
TRBV20-1,TRBJ1-1,CSALGQGKDEAFF
TRBV29-1,TRBJ2-1,CSVSTGQVEQFF
TRBV5-1,TRBJ1-1,CASSLEVGVNTEAFF
TRBV4-1,TRBJ1-5,CASSQDPRDQPQHF
TRBV7-9,TRBJ1-2,CASSFLTGIGSDGYTF
TRBV6-5,TRBJ1-6,CASSYSYRVQGSPLHF
TRBV12-3/TRBV12-4,TRBJ2-5,CASTQTPGLIKTQYF
TRBV12-3/TRBV12-4,TRBJ2-1,CASSLNLARGYNEQFF
TRBV7-9,TRBJ1-5,CASSWAGEGNQPQHF
TRBV7-3,TRBJ2-7,CARDPGSYEQYF
TRBV20-1,TRBJ1-6,CSARSGYGLSDSPLHF